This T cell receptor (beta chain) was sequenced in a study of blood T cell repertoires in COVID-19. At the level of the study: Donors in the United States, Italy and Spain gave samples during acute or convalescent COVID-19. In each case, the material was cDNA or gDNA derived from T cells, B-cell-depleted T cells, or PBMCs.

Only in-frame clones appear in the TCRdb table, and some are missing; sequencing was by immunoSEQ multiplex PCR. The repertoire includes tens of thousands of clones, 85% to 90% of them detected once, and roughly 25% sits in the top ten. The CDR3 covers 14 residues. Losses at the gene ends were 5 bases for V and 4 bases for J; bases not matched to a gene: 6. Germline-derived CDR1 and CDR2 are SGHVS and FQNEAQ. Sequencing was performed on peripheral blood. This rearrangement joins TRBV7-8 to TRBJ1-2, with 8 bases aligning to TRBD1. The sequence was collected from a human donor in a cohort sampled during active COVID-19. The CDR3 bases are TGTGCCAGCAGCACAAGACAGGGGACCTATGGCTACACCTTC. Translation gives CASSTRQGTYGYTF.